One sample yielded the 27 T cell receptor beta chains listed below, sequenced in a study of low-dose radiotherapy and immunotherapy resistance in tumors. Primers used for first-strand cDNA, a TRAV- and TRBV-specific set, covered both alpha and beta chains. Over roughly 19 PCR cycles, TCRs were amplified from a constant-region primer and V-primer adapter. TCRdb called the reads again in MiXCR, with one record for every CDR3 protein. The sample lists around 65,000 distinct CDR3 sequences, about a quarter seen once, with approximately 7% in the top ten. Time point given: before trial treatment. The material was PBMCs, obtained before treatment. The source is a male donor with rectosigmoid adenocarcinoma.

The CDR3 here is CASTRREAGNTIYF. The CDR3 nucleotides are TGTGCCAGCACGAGGAGGGAGGCGGGAAACACCATATATTTT. V and J are TRBV28 and TRBJ1-3; no firm D call. The CDR3 extends over 14 amino acids. V shed 7 bases and J shed 4 bases, with 14 bases lying between them. Germline values: CDR1 MDHEN, CDR2 SYDVKM.

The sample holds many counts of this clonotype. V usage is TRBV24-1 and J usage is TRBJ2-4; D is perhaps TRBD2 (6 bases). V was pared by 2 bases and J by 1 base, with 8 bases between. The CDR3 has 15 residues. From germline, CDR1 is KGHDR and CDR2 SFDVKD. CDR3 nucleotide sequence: TGTGCCACCAGTGATTCTGGGAGGGCCAAAAACATTCAGTACTTC. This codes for CATSDSGRAKNIQYF.

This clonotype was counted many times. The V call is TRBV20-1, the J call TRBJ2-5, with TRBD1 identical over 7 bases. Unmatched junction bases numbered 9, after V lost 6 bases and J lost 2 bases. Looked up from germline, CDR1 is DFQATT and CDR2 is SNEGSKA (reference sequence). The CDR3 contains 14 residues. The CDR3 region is CSAPPGQLQETQYF. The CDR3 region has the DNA TGCAGTGCGCCTCCGGGACAGCTACAAGAGACCCAGTACTTC.

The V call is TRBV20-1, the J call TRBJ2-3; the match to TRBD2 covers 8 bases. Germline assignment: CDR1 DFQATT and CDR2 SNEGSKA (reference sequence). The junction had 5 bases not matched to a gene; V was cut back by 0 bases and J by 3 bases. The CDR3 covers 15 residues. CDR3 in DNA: TGCAGTGCTAGAGATGTGGGCGGGAGGACAGATACGCAGTATTTT. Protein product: CSARDVGGRTDTQYF.

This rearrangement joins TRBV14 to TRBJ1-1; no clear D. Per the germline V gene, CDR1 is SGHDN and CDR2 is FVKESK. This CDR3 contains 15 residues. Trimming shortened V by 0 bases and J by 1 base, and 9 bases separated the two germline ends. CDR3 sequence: CASSQERHQNTEAFF. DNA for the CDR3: TGTGCCAGCAGCCAAGAACGGCACCAGAACACTGAAGCTTTCTTT.

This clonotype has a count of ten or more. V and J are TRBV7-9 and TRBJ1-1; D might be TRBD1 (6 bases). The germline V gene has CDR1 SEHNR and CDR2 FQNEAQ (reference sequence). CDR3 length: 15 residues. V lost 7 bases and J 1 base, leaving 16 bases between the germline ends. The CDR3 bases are TGTGCCAGCAATAGAGAGTCCAGGGGGAACACTGAAGCTTTCTTT. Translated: CASNRESRGNTEAFF.

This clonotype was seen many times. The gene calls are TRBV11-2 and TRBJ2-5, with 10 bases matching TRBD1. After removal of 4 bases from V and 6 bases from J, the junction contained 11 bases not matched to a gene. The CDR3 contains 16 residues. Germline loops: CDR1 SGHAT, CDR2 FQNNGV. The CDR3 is CASSSIRDRGMKTQYF. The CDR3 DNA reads TGTGCCAGCAGCTCTATCCGGGACAGGGGTATGAAGACCCAGTACTTC.

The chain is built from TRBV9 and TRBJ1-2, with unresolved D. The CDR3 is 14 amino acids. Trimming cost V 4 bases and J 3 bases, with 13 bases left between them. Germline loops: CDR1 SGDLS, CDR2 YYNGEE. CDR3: CASSQGLSYYGYTF. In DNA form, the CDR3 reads TGTGCCAGCAGCCAAGGGTTAAGCTACTATGGCTACACCTTC.

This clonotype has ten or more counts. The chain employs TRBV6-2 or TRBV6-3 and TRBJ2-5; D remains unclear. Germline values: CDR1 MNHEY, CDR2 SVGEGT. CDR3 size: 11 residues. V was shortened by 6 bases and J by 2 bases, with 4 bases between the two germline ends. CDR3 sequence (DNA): TGTGCCAGCAGGGTGCAAGAGACCCAGTACTTC. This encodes CASRVQETQYF.

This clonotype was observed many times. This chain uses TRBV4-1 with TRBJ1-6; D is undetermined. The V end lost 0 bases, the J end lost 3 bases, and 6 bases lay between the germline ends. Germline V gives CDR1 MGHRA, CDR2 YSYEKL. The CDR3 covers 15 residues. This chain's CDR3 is CASSQEEFYNSPLHF. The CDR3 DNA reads TGCGCCAGCAGCCAAGAGGAGTTCTATAATTCACCCCTCCACTTT.

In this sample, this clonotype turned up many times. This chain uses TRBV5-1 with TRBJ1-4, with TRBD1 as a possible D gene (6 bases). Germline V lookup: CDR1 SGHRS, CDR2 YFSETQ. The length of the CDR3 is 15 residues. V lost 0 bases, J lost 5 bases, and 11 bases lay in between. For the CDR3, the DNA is TGCGCCAGCAGCTTGGTCCCAGGGGAGAATGAAAAACTGTTTTTT. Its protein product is CASSLVPGENEKLFF.

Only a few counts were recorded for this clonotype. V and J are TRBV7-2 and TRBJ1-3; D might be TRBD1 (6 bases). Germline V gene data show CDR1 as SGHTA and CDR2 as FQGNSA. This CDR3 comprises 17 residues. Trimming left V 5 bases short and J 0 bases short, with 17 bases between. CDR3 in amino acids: CASSPRTELISGNTIYF. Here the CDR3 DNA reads TGTGCCAGCAGCCCAAGGACAGAGTTAATCTCTGGAAACACCATATATTTT. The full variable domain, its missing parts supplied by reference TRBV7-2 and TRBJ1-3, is GAGVSQSPSNKVTEKGKDVELRCDPISGHTALYWYRQSLGQGLEFLIYFQGNSAPDKSGLPSDRFSAERTGGSVSTLTIQRTQQEDSAVYLCASSPRTELISGNTIYFGEGSWLTVV.

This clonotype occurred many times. The CDR3 spells CASSSGLAGFGEQFF. The DNA for the CDR3 is TGTGCCAGCAGCTCGGGGCTAGCGGGGTTTGGGGAGCAGTTCTTC. The chain is built from TRBV7-2 and TRBJ2-1, with 9 bases that match TRBD2. CDR3 length: 15 residues. Trimming at V came to 4 bases and at J to 10 bases, leaving 11 bases not matched to a gene. CDR1 is SGHTA and CDR2 is FQGNSA in the germline V gene.

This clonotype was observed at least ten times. CDR3 amino acids: CASSARGQNYGYTF. The CDR3 nucleotides are TGTGCCAGCAGCGCGAGGGGACAGAACTATGGCTACACCTTC. The chain joins TRBV9 to TRBJ1-2, with TRBD1 matching 7 bases. V was clipped by 3 bases and J by 2 bases; unmatched bases: 4. The CDR3 totals 14 residues. Per germline, CDR1 SGDLS and CDR2 YYNGEE.

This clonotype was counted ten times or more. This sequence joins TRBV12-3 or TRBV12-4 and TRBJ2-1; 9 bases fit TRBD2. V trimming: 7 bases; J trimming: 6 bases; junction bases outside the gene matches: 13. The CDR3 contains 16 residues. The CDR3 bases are TGTGCCAGCAATCAAAATGGGCGGGGGGGCCGCAATGAGCAGTTCTTC. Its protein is CASNQNGRGGRNEQFF.

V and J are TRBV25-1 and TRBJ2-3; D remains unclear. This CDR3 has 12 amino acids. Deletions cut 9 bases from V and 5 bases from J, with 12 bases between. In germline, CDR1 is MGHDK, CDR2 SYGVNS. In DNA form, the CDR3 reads TGTGCCAGTTATTCGGGCAGAGATACGCAGTATTTT. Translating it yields CASYSGRDTQYF.

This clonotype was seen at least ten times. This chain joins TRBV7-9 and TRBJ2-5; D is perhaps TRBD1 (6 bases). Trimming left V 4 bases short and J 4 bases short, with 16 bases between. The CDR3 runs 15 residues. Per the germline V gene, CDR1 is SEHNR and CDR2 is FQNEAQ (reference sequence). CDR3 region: CASSSIRQGRETQYF. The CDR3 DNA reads TGTGCCAGCAGCTCAATCAGGCAGGGGAGAGAGACCCAGTACTTC.

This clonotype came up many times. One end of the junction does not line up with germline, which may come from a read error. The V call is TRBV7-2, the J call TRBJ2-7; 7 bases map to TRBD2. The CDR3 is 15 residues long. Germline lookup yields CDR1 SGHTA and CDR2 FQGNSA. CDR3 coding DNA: TGCGCCAGCAGCGGGAATAAGGAGGCCTACTACGAGCAGTACTTC. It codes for CASSGNKEAYYEQYF.

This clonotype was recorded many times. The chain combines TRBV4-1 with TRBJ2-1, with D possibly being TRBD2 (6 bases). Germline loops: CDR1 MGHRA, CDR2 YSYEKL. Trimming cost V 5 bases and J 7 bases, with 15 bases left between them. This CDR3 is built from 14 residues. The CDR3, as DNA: TGCGCCAGCAGCATGGGACTCCTAGGGAATGAGCAGTTCTTC. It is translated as CASSMGLLGNEQFF.

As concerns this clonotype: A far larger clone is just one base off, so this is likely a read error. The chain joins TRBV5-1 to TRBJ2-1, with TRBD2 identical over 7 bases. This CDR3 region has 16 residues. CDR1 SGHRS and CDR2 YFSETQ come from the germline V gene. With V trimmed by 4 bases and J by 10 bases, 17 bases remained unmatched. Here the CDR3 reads CASSPGGAGITYEQFF. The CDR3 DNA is TGCGCCAGCAGCCCGGGGGGAGCGGGAATAACCTACGAGCAGTTCTTC.

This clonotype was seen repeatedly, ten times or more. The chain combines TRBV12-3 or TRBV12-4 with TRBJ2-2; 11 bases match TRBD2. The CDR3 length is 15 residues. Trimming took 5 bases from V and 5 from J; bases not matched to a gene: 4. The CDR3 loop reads CASSKLAGATGELFF. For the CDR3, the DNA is TGTGCCAGCAGTAAACTAGCGGGGGCAACCGGGGAGCTGTTTTTT.

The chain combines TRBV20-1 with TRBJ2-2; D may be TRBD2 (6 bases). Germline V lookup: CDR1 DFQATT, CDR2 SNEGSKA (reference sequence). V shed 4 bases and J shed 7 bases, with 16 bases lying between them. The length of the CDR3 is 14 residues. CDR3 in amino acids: CSATPGPGVGELFF. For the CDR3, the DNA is TGCAGTGCTACACCCGGCCCGGGGGTCGGGGAGCTGTTTTTT.

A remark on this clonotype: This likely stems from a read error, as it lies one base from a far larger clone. CDR3 DNA: TGTGCCAGCCCGGGACAGGGAGCCCCCCACGAGCAGTGCTTC. Translating it yields CASPGQGAPHEQCF. The chain has TRBV6-8 and TRBJ2-7; 9 bases are a match to TRBD1. CDR1 is MNHGY and CDR2 is SAAAGT in the germline V gene. This CDR3 is 14 amino acids long.

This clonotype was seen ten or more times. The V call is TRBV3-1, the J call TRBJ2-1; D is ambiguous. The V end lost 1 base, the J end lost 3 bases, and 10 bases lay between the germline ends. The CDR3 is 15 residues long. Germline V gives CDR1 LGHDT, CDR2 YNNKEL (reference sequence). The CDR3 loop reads CASSQAERLYNEQFF. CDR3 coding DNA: TGTGCCAGCAGCCAAGCGGAGCGACTCTACAATGAGCAGTTCTTC.

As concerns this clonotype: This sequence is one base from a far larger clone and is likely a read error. This chain's CDR3 is CASSLYDEQYF. Written as DNA, the CDR3 is TGTGCCAGCAGTTTGTATGATGAGCAGTACTTC. J is TRBJ2-5 and V is TRBV12-3 or TRBV12-4, with D unresolved. V lost 3 bases and J 11 bases, leaving 10 bases between the germline ends. The CDR3 consists of 11 residues.

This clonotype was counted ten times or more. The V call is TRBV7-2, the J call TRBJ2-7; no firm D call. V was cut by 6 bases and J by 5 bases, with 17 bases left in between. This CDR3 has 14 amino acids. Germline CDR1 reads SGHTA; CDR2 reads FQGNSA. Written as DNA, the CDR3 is TGTGCCAGCAGACACCCTACTAAGGGAAACGAGCAGTACTTC. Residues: CASRHPTKGNEQYF.

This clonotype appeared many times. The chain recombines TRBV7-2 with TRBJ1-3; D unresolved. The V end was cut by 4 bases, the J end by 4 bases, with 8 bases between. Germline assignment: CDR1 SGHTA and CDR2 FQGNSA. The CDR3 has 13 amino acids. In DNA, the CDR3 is TGTGCCAGCAGCTCAGGACTAGGAAACACCATATATTTT. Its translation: CASSSGLGNTIYF. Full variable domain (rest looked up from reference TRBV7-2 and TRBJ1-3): GAGVSQSPSNKVTEKGKDVELRCDPISGHTALYWYRQSLGQGLEFLIYFQGNSAPDKSGLPSDRFSAERTGGSVSTLTIQRTQQEDSAVYLCASSSGLGNTIYFGEGSWLTVV.